A single sample gave rise to the 2 T cell receptor beta chains below, sequenced in a study of blood T cells in healthy people across ages. Next came a second PCR, run for 7 to 11 cycles, which used a sample-barcoded 5' primer along with a J-beta primer mix. Via MiXCR, TCRdb re-called the 5' RACE reads, giving one row per CDR3 protein. This sample has about 700,000 distinct CDR3 sequences; about 30% occur once, and the top ten carry roughly 14%. Sequenced sample: blood. Receptor source: an elderly woman in good health.

Remarks on this clonotype: One end of the junction is discordant with germline, which a read error may explain. This sequence joins TRBV30 and TRBJ2-5; D is uncertain. The CDR3 is made up of 12 amino acids. The germline V gene has CDR1 GTSNPN and CDR2 SVGIG (reference sequence). The CDR3 is CARSEGQETQYF. CDR3 nucleotides: TGTGCCCGGAGTGAAGGGCAAGAGACCCAGTACTTC.

With respect to this clonotype: This may stem from a read error, because a much larger clone lies one nucleotide away. The chain uses TRBV28 and TRBJ2-5; 10 nucleotides line up with TRBD1. Trimming cost V 2 bases and J 11 bases; bases outside gene matches: 14. Germline CDR1 is MDHEN and CDR2 is SYDVKM. CDR3 size: 16 residues. CDR3 sequence reads: CASSLIGQGGGNEQYF. The CDR3 nucleotides read TGTGCCAGCAGTTTAATCGGACAGGGGGGTGGGAATGAGCAGTACTTC.